The sequence of this TCR beta chain was determined in a study of early T cells in non-severe SARS-CoV-2 infection. In the library, individual cDNA molecules carried attached unique molecular identifiers. One entry per CDR3 protein, called by TCRdb with MiXCR from the 5' RACE reads. Of fewer than 120,000 distinct CDR3 sequences in the sample, approximately 12% are singletons; the top ten hold 3.5% to 4%. Germline CDR1 reads LGHNA; CDR2 reads YNFKEQ. This CDR3 has 14 amino acids. V was cut by 4 bases and J by 14 bases, with 21 bases left in between. The sequences come from whole blood, collected at baseline. The sequence was collected from an adult who was a healthcare worker with PCR-confirmed SARS-CoV-2 infection or an uninfected control (not recorded which). This sequence joins TRBV4-2 and TRBJ2-1, with D possibly being TRBD2 (5 bases). CDR3 nucleotides: TGTGCCAGCAGCCGAGCTAGCCCGAACCCTCAGAAGTTCTTC. Its translation: CASSRASPNPQKFF.